The 22 T cell receptor beta chains presented below share a single source sample, sequenced in a study of T cells in Graves' hyperthyroidism and ophthalmopathy. Template material for amplifying TCR beta CDR3 regions consisted of RNA transcripts. HTBI primers were the set used in a first-round RT-PCR of the TCR CDR3. Each CDR3 protein is one row after TCRdb ran MiXCR on the multiplex PCR reads. The sample has fewer than 250,000 distinct CDR3 sequences, about 24% seen once. Sequenced material: blood. The receptors here all came from a woman aged 40-49 years with Graves' ophthalmopathy.

In its sample, this clonotype was seen many times. J is TRBJ2-7 and V is TRBV4-1, with 7 bases aligning to TRBD1. Per germline, CDR1 MGHRA and CDR2 YSYEKL. The CDR3 is made up of 16 amino acids. V gave up 3 bases and J gave up 0 bases; unmatched junction bases: 8. The CDR3 nucleotides are TGCGCCAGCAGCCACCCTAGAACAGGGGCCTCCTACGAGCAGTACTTC. It codes for CASSHPRTGASYEQYF.

V is TRBV29-1 and J is TRBJ1-1; TRBD1 matches at 7 bases. The CDR3 covers 11 residues. Germline V gene sequence: CDR1 SQVTM, CDR2 ANQGSEA. V was clipped by 5 bases and J by 10 bases; unmatched bases: 7. The CDR3 here is CSVSDRAVAFF. Written as DNA, the CDR3 is TGCAGCGTTTCCGACAGGGCAGTAGCTTTCTTT.

This clonotype was counted ten times or more. The chain carries TRBV30 and TRBJ1-1; no reliable D call. V lost 5 bases, J lost 1 base, and 11 bases lay in between. This CDR3 has 13 residues. Germline V gene sequence: CDR1 GTSNPN, CDR2 SVGIG (reference sequence). CDR3 sequence (DNA): TGTGCCTGGCGGCCAGGCCCGAACACTGAAGCTTTCTTT. It translates to CAWRPGPNTEAFF.

Many counts were recorded for this clonotype. J is TRBJ2-5 and V is TRBV4-1; possible D gene TRBD2, 6 bases. The V gene lost 1 base and the J gene lost 2 bases, with 14 bases spanning the gap. Germline V gives CDR1 MGHRA, CDR2 YSYEKL. CDR3 size: 16 residues. CDR3 coding DNA: TGCGCCAGCAGCCAAGCCGAAGGAGGGTCACAAGAGACCCAGTACTTC. This gives the protein CASSQAEGGSQETQYF.

This clonotype was found many times. The CDR3 region has the DNA TGTGCCAGCAGCTTAACAGAGGACGGGTACGAGCAGTACTTC. It is translated as CASSLTEDGYEQYF. This chain connects TRBV7-9 to TRBJ2-7; D gene unclear. Per germline, CDR1 SEHNR and CDR2 FQNEAQ (reference sequence). V was clipped by 2 bases and J by 4 bases, with 12 bases between them. The CDR3 runs to 14 residues. Looking up the rest from reference TRBV7-9 and TRBJ2-7 gives the full variable domain: DTGVSQNPRHKITKRGQNVTFRCDPISEHNRLYWYRQTLGQGPEFLTYFQNEAQLEKSRLLSDRFSAERPKGSFSTLEIQRTEQGDSAMYLCASSLTEDGYEQYFGPGTRLTVT.

In this sample, this clonotype turned up many times. The gene calls are TRBV6-5 and TRBJ1-1; no clear D gene. Germline V gives CDR1 MNHEY, CDR2 SVGAGI. The CDR3 is 12 residues long. Between the trimmed V and J ends, which lost 3 bases and 8 bases, there was a span of 10 bases. The CDR3 region is CASSYSPREAFF. DNA of the CDR3: TGTGCCAGCAGTTATTCCCCTAGGGAAGCTTTCTTT.

This chain joins TRBV11-1 and TRBJ2-7, with 10 bases identical to TRBD1. V gave up 0 bases and J gave up 3 bases; unmatched junction bases: 5. Germline CDR1 SGHAT, CDR2 FQDESV (reference sequence). The CDR3 has 16 residues. The CDR3 bases are TGTGCCAGCAGCTTAGCGAGGACAGGGGGAGTCTACGAGCAGTACTTC. Protein sequence: CASSLARTGGVYEQYF. Using reference TRBV11-1 and TRBJ2-7 for the parts outside the CDR3, the full variable domain is EAEVAQSPRYKITEKSQAVAFWCDPISGHATLYWYRQILGQGPELLVQFQDESVVDDSQLPKDRFSAERLKGVDSTLKIQPAELGDSAMYLCASSLARTGGVYEQYFGPGTRLTVT.

This clonotype was counted many times. The chain carries TRBV29-1 and TRBJ1-1; 8 bases match TRBD1. The V segment lost 6 bases and the J segment 6 bases; nucleotides outside the gene matches: 15. The CDR3 loop spans 15 amino acids. Per the germline V gene, CDR1 is SQVTM and CDR2 is ANQGSEA. The DNA of the CDR3 is TGCAGCGTCCGACCCCCGACAGGGGAGAGAGCTGAAGCTTTCTTT. Its translation: CSVRPPTGERAEAFF. The entire variable domain, with the rest obtained from reference TRBV29-1 and TRBJ1-1, is as follows: SAVISQKPSRDICQRGTSLTIQCQVDSQVTMMFWYRQQPGQSLTLIATANQGSEATYESGFVIDKFPISRPNLTFSTLTVSNMSPEDSSIYLCSVRPPTGERAEAFFGQGTRLTVV.

This sequence joins TRBV12-3 or TRBV12-4 and TRBJ1-1; D unresolved. V was trimmed by 2 bases and J by 10 bases, leaving 11 bases between them. This CDR3 has 12 amino acids. DNA for the CDR3: TGTGCCAGCAGTTTATTACGGGTGGGAGCTTTCTTT. The encoded protein is CASSLLRVGAFF.

This clonotype was seen at least ten times. CDR3 loop: CAWSPGTGNQPQHF. The CDR3, as DNA: TGTGCCTGGAGTCCCGGGACAGGGAATCAGCCCCAGCATTTT. This chain uses TRBV30 with TRBJ1-5; 9 bases are a match to TRBD1. The CDR3 is made up of 14 amino acids. V lost 2 bases to trimming and J lost 4 bases; unmatched junction nucleotides: 3. The germline V gene has CDR1 GTSNPN and CDR2 SVGIG (reference sequence).

This clonotype was observed at least ten times. The V call is TRBV9, the J call TRBJ2-2; D possibly corresponds to TRBD2 (5 bases). The CDR3 sequence is 14 residues long. From germline, CDR1 is SGDLS and CDR2 YYNGEE. Trimming removed 0 bases from V and 7 bases from J, with 10 bases in between. The CDR3 nucleotides read TGTGCCAGCAGCGTAGAACGCGAGGGCGGGGAGCTGTTTTTT. It is translated as CASSVEREGGELFF.

Ten or more counts support this clonotype. One junction end disagrees with the germline gene, perhaps due to a read error. J is TRBJ2-2 and V is TRBV24-1, with D tentatively TRBD2 (5 bases). Germline V gene lookup returns CDR1 KGHDR and CDR2 SFDVKD. This CDR3 contains 16 residues. In DNA, the CDR3 is TGTGCCCCCAGTGCCCTCGGGGTGGGAAACACCGGGGAGCTGTTTTTT. Translated: CAPSALGVGNTGELFF.

This clonotype was seen just once. CDR3 sequence (DNA): TGTGCCAGCAGTCCGTTCGGACAGGAAGGTCGGGGCTACACCTTC. Its protein is CASSPFGQEGRGYTF. J is TRBJ1-2 and V is TRBV25-1; 7 nucleotides line up with TRBD1. This CDR3 has 15 residues. Germline CDR1 MGHDK, CDR2 SYGVNS. Trimming took 5 bases from V and 8 from J; bases not matched to a gene: 14.

The V call is TRBV4-1, the J call TRBJ2-7, with 8 bases that match TRBD2. Germline assignment: CDR1 MGHRA and CDR2 YSYEKL. CDR3 length: 14 residues. V dropped 2 bases and J dropped 2; count of bases not matched to a gene: 2. The CDR3: CASSQLAGTYEQYF. For the CDR3, the DNA is TGCGCCAGCAGCCAACTAGCGGGCACCTACGAGCAGTACTTC.

At least ten counts were recorded for this clonotype. The rearrangement uses TRBV7-8 and TRBJ2-7, with a weak D call TRBD1 (6 bases). V was shortened by 5 bases and J by 0 bases, with 14 bases between the two germline ends. The CDR3 spans 15 residues. CDR1 is SGHVS, CDR2 FQNEAQ, per germline. The CDR3 here is CASSKQGPGSYEQYF. In DNA, the CDR3 is TGTGCCAGCAGCAAACAGGGACCGGGCTCCTACGAGCAGTACTTC.

This clonotype was recorded many times. The chain is built from TRBV5-1 and TRBJ2-6, with a tentative D call TRBD2 (6 bases). CDR1 is SGHRS, CDR2 YFSETQ, per germline. Trimming left V 4 bases short and J 2 bases short, with 13 bases between. This CDR3 contains 16 residues. In DNA form, the CDR3 reads TGCGCCAGCAGCCCGACGGGGGTAACTGGGGCCAACGTCCTGACTTTC. Translation gives CASSPTGVTGANVLTF.

This clonotype was counted at least ten times. The chain is built from TRBV30 and TRBJ2-5; D is possibly TRBD2 (6 bases). Germline V gene sequence: CDR1 GTSNPN, CDR2 SVGIG (reference sequence). V lost 0 bases to trimming and J lost 5 bases, with 16 bases between them. The CDR3 is 15 amino acids. The chain's CDR3 is CAWSVPIGAGETQYF. DNA of the CDR3: TGTGCCTGGAGTGTACCGATAGGGGCGGGGGAGACCCAGTACTTC.

This clonotype was recorded many times. CDR3 nucleotide sequence: TGTGCCAGCAGTTTATACGGGACAGGGGGTGAAGGGAGCAATCAGCCCCAGCATTTT. It is translated as CASSLYGTGGEGSNQPQHF. The chain recombines TRBV27 with TRBJ1-5; TRBD1 matches at 11 bases. V dropped 1 base and J dropped 1; count of bases not matched to a gene: 9. Germline CDR1 is MNHEY and CDR2 is SMNVEV (reference sequence). The CDR3 contains 19 residues.

This clonotype has a count of ten or more. The V and J genes are TRBV2 and TRBJ1-2, with D unresolved. V was shortened by 8 bases and J by 9 bases, with 16 bases between the two germline ends. This CDR3 has 12 residues. In germline, CDR1 is SNHLY, CDR2 FYNNEI. The CDR3 region is CASHDPNRSYTF. In DNA, the CDR3 is TGTGCCAGCCACGACCCAAACAGAAGCTACACCTTC. The variable domain in full, completed from reference TRBV2 and TRBJ1-2, reads EPEVTQTPSHQVTQMGQEVILRCVPISNHLYFYWYRQILGQKVEFLVSFYNNEISEKSEIFDDQFSVERPDGSNFTLKIRSTKLEDSAMYFCASHDPNRSYTFGSGTRLTVV.

This clonotype appeared many times. The V and J genes are TRBV28 and TRBJ2-6; D may be TRBD1 or TRBD2 (5 bases each). The CDR3 runs 15 residues. Germline V gives CDR1 MDHEN, CDR2 SYDVKM. V lost 2 bases, J lost 2 bases, and 7 bases lay in between. The CDR3 is CASSLGGTGANVLTF. The CDR3 bases are TGTGCCAGCAGTTTAGGGGGTACTGGGGCCAACGTCCTGACTTTC.

This clonotype was seen repeatedly, ten times or more. The chain joins TRBV27 to TRBJ1-2; D gene ambiguous. CDR3 length equals 13 residues. Per the germline V gene, CDR1 is MNHEY and CDR2 is SMNVEV (reference sequence). V gave up 6 bases and J gave up 1 base, with 9 bases separating them. CDR3 sequence: CASRLGFNYGYTF. The DNA for the CDR3 is TGTGCCAGCAGGCTAGGTTTTAACTATGGCTACACCTTC.

This clonotype was picked up many times. The V and J genes are TRBV7-2 and TRBJ1-5, with D unresolved. The CDR3 runs to 15 residues. Germline lookup yields CDR1 SGHTA and CDR2 FQGNSA. V lost 4 bases and J lost 1, with 11 bases in between. The CDR3 reads CASSSGLGSNQPQHF. In DNA, the CDR3 is TGTGCCAGCAGCTCGGGCCTCGGGAGCAATCAGCCCCAGCATTTT.